A selection of T cell receptor beta chains follows, all from one sample in a study of blood T cell repertoires in COVID-19. Clones were read by immunoSEQ multiplex PCR, and TCRdb kept only the in-frame ones, dropping some. The profile shows under 300,000 clones, over 90% of them singletons. The specimen was peripheral blood. These receptors were collected from a man younger than 45 with COVID-19, enrolled during active disease. CDR3s include the opening cysteine and the closing phenylalanine or tryptophan. A D gene is named only where the DNA matches it firmly. Only part of the rows carry a size: once, few, many, or a class if the clone is expanded.

j_call: TRBJ2-5; v_call: TRBV5-1; d_call: TRBD2; clone_size: -; cdr3_aa: CASSLQRGSQETQYF; cdr3_nt: TGCGCCAGCAGCTTGCAGCGGGGGTCCCAAGAGACCCAGTACTTC
j_call: TRBJ2-2; v_call: TRBV7-6; d_call: TRBD2; clone_size: -; cdr3_aa: CASSFGSGGAGTGELFF; cdr3_nt: TGTGCCAGCAGCTTTGGGAGCGGGGGGGCTGGCACCGGGGAGCTGTTTTTT
j_call: TRBJ2-3; v_call: TRBV5-1; d_call: TRBD2; clone_size: -; cdr3_aa: CASSLVWRGGPDTQYF; cdr3_nt: TGCGCCAGCAGCTTGGTTTGGCGGGGGGGACCAGATACGCAGTATTTT
j_call: TRBJ2-7; v_call: TRBV4-1; d_call: TRBD1; clone_size: -; cdr3_aa: CASSQGTGTYEQYF; cdr3_nt: TGCGCCAGCAGCCAAGGGACAGGGACCTACGAGCAGTACTTC
j_call: TRBJ2-3; v_call: TRBV19; d_call: TRBD1; clone_size: -; cdr3_aa: CASRDRGPSTDTQYF; cdr3_nt: TGTGCCAGTAGGGACAGGGGGCCGAGCACAGATACGCAGTATTTT
j_call: TRBJ2-7; v_call: TRBV5-5; d_call: -; clone_size: once; cdr3_aa: CASSLAGLYEQYF; cdr3_nt: TGTGCCAGCAGCTTGGCAGGGCTGTACGAGCAGTACTTC
j_call: TRBJ1-1; v_call: TRBV7-9; d_call: TRBD1; clone_size: -; cdr3_aa: CASSPGTANTEAFF; cdr3_nt: TGTGCCAGCAGCCCTGGGACAGCGAACACTGAAGCTTTCTTT
j_call: TRBJ2-7; v_call: TRBV9; d_call: -; clone_size: once; cdr3_aa: CASSEGEGSYEQYF; cdr3_nt: TGTGCCAGCAGCGAGGGGGAGGGCTCCTACGAGCAGTACTTC
j_call: TRBJ2-3; v_call: TRBV9; d_call: -; clone_size: once; cdr3_aa: CASSVAAGLSTDTQYF; cdr3_nt: TGTGCCAGCAGCGTAGCGGCGGGGCTTAGCACAGATACGCAGTATTTT
j_call: TRBJ2-1; v_call: TRBV5-1; d_call: -; clone_size: -; cdr3_aa: CASSLANEQFF; cdr3_nt: TGCGCCAGCAGCTTGGCGAATGAGCAGTTCTTC
j_call: TRBJ2-1; v_call: TRBV5-1; d_call: -; clone_size: -; cdr3_aa: CASSLSPQGSGEQFF; cdr3_nt: TGCGCCAGCAGCTTGAGTCCCCAGGGGTCGGGTGAGCAGTTCTTC
j_call: TRBJ1-5; v_call: TRBV7-9; d_call: -; clone_size: -; cdr3_aa: CASSSEGRSGNQPQHF; cdr3_nt: TGTGCCAGCAGCTCCGAAGGGAGGTCGGGCAATCAGCCCCAGCATTTT
j_call: TRBJ1-6; v_call: TRBV6-5; d_call: TRBD1; clone_size: -; cdr3_aa: CASSYNRGRGSPLHF; cdr3_nt: TGTGCCAGCAGTTACAACAGGGGGAGAGGTTCACCCCTCCACTTT
j_call: TRBJ2-5; v_call: TRBV6-6; d_call: -; clone_size: -; cdr3_aa: CASSNGETQYF; cdr3_nt: TGTGCCAGCAGCAACGGGGAGACCCAGTACTTC
j_call: TRBJ1-6; v_call: TRBV9; d_call: -; clone_size: -; cdr3_aa: CASSVGSGNSPLHF; cdr3_nt: TGTGCCAGCAGCGTAGGTTCAGGCAATTCACCCCTCCACTTT
j_call: TRBJ2-7; v_call: TRBV9; d_call: -; clone_size: -; cdr3_aa: CASSPSGGPPVQYEQYF; cdr3_nt: TGTGCCAGCAGCCCCTCTGGCGGGCCCCCCGTTCAGTACGAGCAGTACTTC
j_call: TRBJ2-2; v_call: TRBV6-5; d_call: -; clone_size: -; cdr3_aa: CASKSGRSAGELFF; cdr3_nt: TGTGCCAGCAAATCCGGTCGAAGCGCCGGGGAGCTGTTTTTT
j_call: TRBJ2-1; v_call: TRBV3-1/TRBV3-2; d_call: -; clone_size: -; cdr3_aa: CASSQGQTGQFF; cdr3_nt: TGTGCCAGCAGCCAAGGCCAAACAGGGCAGTTCTTC
j_call: TRBJ1-2; v_call: TRBV5-6; d_call: TRBD1; clone_size: -; cdr3_aa: CASRYAGTVTNYGYTF; cdr3_nt: TGTGCCAGCAGGTATGCCGGGACAGTTACTAACTATGGCTACACCTTC
j_call: TRBJ2-1; v_call: TRBV30; d_call: -; clone_size: once; cdr3_aa: CAWGPLGGNEQFF; cdr3_nt: TGTGCCTGGGGGCCTCTGGGGGGCAATGAGCAGTTCTTC
j_call: TRBJ1-5; v_call: TRBV5-1; d_call: -; clone_size: -; cdr3_aa: CASSLGDTYQPQHF; cdr3_nt: TGCGCCAGCAGCTTGGGGGACACATATCAGCCCCAGCATTTT
j_call: TRBJ1-1; v_call: TRBV6-5; d_call: -; clone_size: -; cdr3_aa: CASTSRGRERTEAFF; cdr3_nt: TGTGCCAGCACCTCAAGGGGGAGGGAGAGGACTGAAGCTTTCTTT
j_call: TRBJ2-3; v_call: TRBV3-1/TRBV3-2; d_call: TRBD2; clone_size: -; cdr3_aa: CASSQGTGGSTDTQYF; cdr3_nt: TGTGCCAGCAGCCAAGGGACGGGGGGGAGCACAGATACGCAGTATTTT
j_call: TRBJ2-5; v_call: TRBV5-5; d_call: TRBD1; clone_size: -; cdr3_aa: CASSWGTEETQYF; cdr3_nt: TGTGCCAGCAGCTGGGGGACAGAAGAGACCCAGTACTTC
j_call: TRBJ2-1; v_call: TRBV6-5; d_call: TRBD2; clone_size: -; cdr3_aa: CASRRDQRGEFF; cdr3_nt: TGTGCCAGCAGACGGGACCAACGGGGGGAGTTCTTC
j_call: TRBJ2-5; v_call: TRBV6-6; d_call: -; clone_size: -; cdr3_aa: CASRRGSQETQYF; cdr3_nt: TGTGCCAGCAGGAGAGGCAGCCAAGAGACCCAGTACTTC
j_call: TRBJ2-2; v_call: TRBV30; d_call: TRBD2; clone_size: -; cdr3_aa: CAWQRGAYANTGELFF; cdr3_nt: TGTGCCTGGCAGCGGGGGGCGTACGCGAACACCGGGGAGCTGTTTTTT
j_call: TRBJ1-5; v_call: TRBV5-1; d_call: -; clone_size: -; cdr3_aa: CASSMGGSGQPQHF; cdr3_nt: TGCGCCAGCAGCATGGGGGGCTCCGGGCAGCCCCAGCATTTT
j_call: TRBJ1-1; v_call: TRBV23-1; d_call: -; clone_size: -; cdr3_aa: CASSHRDSEAFF; cdr3_nt: TGCGCCAGCAGTCACAGAGACAGCGAAGCTTTCTTT
j_call: TRBJ1-2; v_call: TRBV5-1; d_call: -; clone_size: -; cdr3_aa: CASGLEANYGYTF; cdr3_nt: TGCGCCAGCGGCCTAGAGGCTAACTATGGCTACACCTTC
j_call: TRBJ1-6; v_call: TRBV4-1; d_call: TRBD1; clone_size: -; cdr3_aa: CASSGTGVSPLHF; cdr3_nt: TGCGCCAGCAGTGGGACAGGAGTTTCACCCCTCCACTTT
j_call: TRBJ1-2; v_call: TRBV11-2; d_call: -; clone_size: -; cdr3_aa: CASSLDPAQGLDGYTF; cdr3_nt: TGTGCCAGCAGCTTAGATCCCGCGCAGGGCTTGGATGGCTACACCTTC
j_call: TRBJ2-3; v_call: TRBV5-1; d_call: -; clone_size: -; cdr3_aa: CASSFDRDFNTDTQYF; cdr3_nt: TGCGCCAGCAGCTTCGACCGGGACTTTAACACAGATACGCAGTATTTT
j_call: TRBJ2-7; v_call: TRBV2; d_call: TRBD2; clone_size: -; cdr3_aa: CASSDMGGYEQYF; cdr3_nt: TGTGCCAGCAGTGATATGGGGGGGTACGAGCAGTACTTC
j_call: TRBJ1-4; v_call: TRBV19; d_call: TRBD1; clone_size: -; cdr3_aa: CASSIKPGQGREKLFF; cdr3_nt: TGTGCCAGTAGTATCAAACCTGGACAGGGACGAGAAAAACTGTTTTTT
j_call: TRBJ1-2; v_call: TRBV19; d_call: TRBD1; clone_size: -; cdr3_aa: CASSPGGGTASGYTF; cdr3_nt: TGTGCCAGTAGTCCCGGGGGGGGGACAGCCTCTGGCTACACCTTC
j_call: TRBJ1-1; v_call: TRBV6-6; d_call: -; clone_size: once; cdr3_aa: CASSYDRHPEAFF; cdr3_nt: TGTGCCAGCAGCTATGACAGGCACCCTGAAGCTTTCTTT
j_call: TRBJ2-2; v_call: TRBV27; d_call: -; clone_size: -; cdr3_aa: CASSFREAGELFF; cdr3_nt: TGTGCCAGCAGTTTCCGGGAAGCCGGGGAGCTGTTTTTT
j_call: TRBJ1-6; v_call: TRBV3-1/TRBV3-2; d_call: TRBD1; clone_size: -; cdr3_aa: CASGPDRAHSPLHF; cdr3_nt: TGTGCCAGCGGACCGGACAGGGCCCATTCACCCCTCCACTTT
j_call: TRBJ2-1; v_call: TRBV18; d_call: TRBD2; clone_size: -; cdr3_aa: CASSGLAGGYNEQFF; cdr3_nt: TGTGCCAGCTCAGGACTAGCGGGGGGGTACAATGAGCAGTTCTTC
j_call: TRBJ1-2; v_call: TRBV18; d_call: TRBD1; clone_size: -; cdr3_aa: CASSLGQGYGYTF; cdr3_nt: TGTGCCAGCTCACTGGGACAGGGCTATGGCTACACCTTC
j_call: TRBJ2-7; v_call: TRBV10-1; d_call: -; clone_size: -; cdr3_aa: CASLDWGRAVSEQYF; cdr3_nt: TGCGCCAGCCTCGATTGGGGCAGGGCGGTATCCGAGCAGTACTTC
j_call: TRBJ1-2; v_call: TRBV5-6; d_call: -; clone_size: -; cdr3_aa: CASSLEGGGDTF; cdr3_nt: TGTGCCAGCAGCTTGGAAGGGGGTGGAGACACCTTC
j_call: TRBJ1-1; v_call: TRBV12-3/TRBV12-4; d_call: -; clone_size: once; cdr3_aa: CASSLFHGTEAFF; cdr3_nt: TGTGCCAGCAGTTTATTCCACGGGACTGAAGCTTTCTTT
j_call: TRBJ2-2; v_call: TRBV7-9; d_call: -; clone_size: -; cdr3_aa: CASSPPGGGELFF; cdr3_nt: TGTGCCAGCAGCCCCCCCGGGGGCGGGGAGCTGTTTTTT
j_call: TRBJ1-5; v_call: TRBV4-2; d_call: TRBD1; clone_size: -; cdr3_aa: CASSQDAAGGVGNQPQHF; cdr3_nt: TGTGCCAGCAGCCAAGATGCCGCAGGGGGCGTCGGCAATCAGCCCCAGCATTTT
j_call: TRBJ1-1; v_call: TRBV5-1; d_call: -; clone_size: -; cdr3_aa: CASSLGDSLNTEAFF; cdr3_nt: TGCGCCAGCAGCTTGGGAGATTCCCTGAACACTGAAGCTTTCTTT
j_call: TRBJ2-5; v_call: TRBV7-9; d_call: -; clone_size: once; cdr3_aa: CASSPDTKQYF; cdr3_nt: TGTGCCAGCAGCCCCGACACCAAACAGTACTTC
j_call: TRBJ1-4; v_call: TRBV6-5; d_call: TRBD1; clone_size: -; cdr3_aa: CASSLGTGGNEKLFF; cdr3_nt: TGTGCCAGCAGCCTCGGGACAGGGGGAAATGAAAAACTGTTTTTT
j_call: TRBJ1-5; v_call: TRBV28; d_call: -; clone_size: -; cdr3_aa: CASSLGVQQPQHF; cdr3_nt: TGTGCCAGCAGTCTCGGGGTACAGCAGCCCCAGCATTTT
j_call: TRBJ1-3; v_call: TRBV5-1; d_call: TRBD1; clone_size: -; cdr3_aa: CASSSQGDLPGNTIYF; cdr3_nt: TGCGCCAGCAGCTCTCAGGGGGACCTACCTGGAAACACCATATATTTT
j_call: TRBJ1-2; v_call: TRBV19; d_call: -; clone_size: -; cdr3_aa: CASSRGNTNNYGYTF; cdr3_nt: TGTGCCAGTAGTCGAGGCAATACTAACAACTATGGCTACACCTTC